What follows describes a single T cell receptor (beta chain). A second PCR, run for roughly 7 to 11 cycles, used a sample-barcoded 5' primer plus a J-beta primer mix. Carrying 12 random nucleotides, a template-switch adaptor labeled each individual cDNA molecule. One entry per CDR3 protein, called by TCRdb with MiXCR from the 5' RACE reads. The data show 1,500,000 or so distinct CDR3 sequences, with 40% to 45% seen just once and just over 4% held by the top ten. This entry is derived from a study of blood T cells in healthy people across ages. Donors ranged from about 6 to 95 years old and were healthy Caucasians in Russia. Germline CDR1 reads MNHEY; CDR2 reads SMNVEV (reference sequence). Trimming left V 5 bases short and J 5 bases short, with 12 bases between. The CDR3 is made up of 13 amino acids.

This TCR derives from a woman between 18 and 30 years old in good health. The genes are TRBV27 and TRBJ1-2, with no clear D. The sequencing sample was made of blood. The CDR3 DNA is TGTGCCAGCAGTCCACGAGGGTGGTATGGCTACACCTTC. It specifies CASSPRGWYGYTF.